One and the same sample provided the 28 T cell receptor beta chains below, sequenced in a study of early T cells in non-severe SARS-CoV-2 infection. TCRdb redid the calling of the 5' RACE reads with MiXCR, one entry per CDR3 protein. This sample has 90,000 to 120,000 distinct CDR3 sequences, with over 8.5% found just once. The sequenced sample consisted of whole blood. The receptor source for this set is an adult who was a healthcare worker with PCR-confirmed SARS-CoV-2 infection or an uninfected control (not recorded which).

This sequence joins TRBV5-1 and TRBJ2-3, with D possibly TRBD1 on 5 matching bases. The germline V gene has CDR1 SGHRS and CDR2 YFSETQ. This CDR3 comprises 14 residues. Trimming cost V 6 bases and J 4 bases, with 15 bases left between them. The CDR3: CASNSQGSADTQYF. The CDR3 region has the DNA TGCGCCAGCAATAGTCAGGGTTCAGCAGATACGCAGTATTTT.

V gene TRBV3-1 combines with J gene TRBJ2-5; 9 positions agree with TRBD2. The CDR3 consists of 15 residues. In germline, CDR1 is LGHDT, CDR2 YNNKEL (reference sequence). After removal of 7 bases from V and 3 bases from J, the junction contained 9 bases not matched to a gene. The CDR3 coding sequence is TGTGCCAGCACCCGTGGTTTAGCGGGAGAAGAGACCCAGTACTTC. It codes for CASTRGLAGEETQYF.

The chain employs TRBV5-1 and TRBJ1-3; D unresolved. The germline CDR1 and CDR2 sequences are SGHRS and YFSETQ. The CDR3 consists of 16 residues. The V end lost 0 bases, the J end lost 8 bases, and 18 bases lay between the germline ends. This CDR3 reads CASSLDGNKRSDTIYF. CDR3 sequence (DNA): TGCGCCAGCAGCTTGGATGGAAACAAAAGGTCGGACACCATATATTTT.

A few counts support this clonotype. The J gene is TRBJ2-7, the V gene TRBV6-1; 7 nucleotides match TRBD1. The trim removed 1 base at V and 2 bases at J, leaving 5 bases unmatched. The CDR3 sequence is 15 residues long. Germline lookup yields CDR1 MNHNS and CDR2 SASEGT. CDR3 residues: CASSEVQGQPYEQYF. CDR3 in DNA: TGTGCCAGCAGTGAAGTGCAGGGACAGCCCTACGAGCAGTACTTC.

This clonotype was detected a few times. The rearrangement joins TRBV29-1 to TRBJ2-7; TRBD2 agrees at 9 bases. The CDR3 is 14 residues long. J lost 7 bases, V lost 4 bases, and 11 bases had no gene match. Germline values: CDR1 SQVTM, CDR2 ANQGSEA. The CDR3 nucleotides read TGCAGCGTTGGAGGCGGGAGGGCCCTCTTGGAGCAGTACTTC. As protein: CSVGGGRALLEQYF.

This clonotype was recorded at least ten times. The chain recombines TRBV2 with TRBJ1-1, with D maybe TRBD1 (5 bases). This CDR3 is built from 11 residues. Germline lookup yields CDR1 SNHLY and CDR2 FYNNEI. With 10 bases removed from V and 5 bases from J, the gap between germline ends came to 11 bases. This chain's CDR3 is CATAGETEAFF. The CDR3, as DNA: TGTGCCACCGCGGGGGAGACTGAAGCTTTCTTT.

Comment on this clonotype: Just one base apart from a much larger clone, this may be a read error. The V and J genes are TRBV6-5 and TRBJ2-5; TRBD1 aligns across 8 bases. This CDR3 contains 14 residues. The germline CDR1 and CDR2 sequences are MNHEY and SVGAGI. CDR3 region: CAGSRGQGRQTQYF. The CDR3 DNA follows: TGTGCCGGCAGTCGAGGACAGGGAAGACAGACCCAGTACTTC.

Many counts were recorded for this clonotype. The chain employs TRBV12-3 or TRBV12-4 and TRBJ1-4, with 7 positions matching TRBD1. CDR3 size: 15 residues. The ends lost 2 bases at V and 4 bases at J; junction bases unmatched: 4. CDR3 in amino acids: CASSLLGQFNEKLFF. In DNA, the CDR3 is TGTGCCAGCAGTTTATTGGGACAGTTTAATGAAAAACTGTTTTTT.

V and J are TRBV18 and TRBJ2-3; 12 bases agree with TRBD2. This CDR3 comprises 19 residues. CDR1 and CDR2 (germline): KGHSH, LQKENI. The trim removed 8 bases at V and 1 base at J, leaving 16 bases unmatched. This CDR3 is CASPRTTSGRLSGTDTQYF. CDR3 sequence (DNA): TGTGCCAGCCCAAGGACTACTAGCGGGAGGTTATCGGGCACAGATACGCAGTATTTT.

This clonotype was counted a few times. The chain combines TRBV27 with TRBJ1-1; 7 positions match TRBD1. Per the germline V gene, CDR1 is MNHEY and CDR2 is SMNVEV (reference sequence). This CDR3 is built from 13 residues. J gave up 3 bases and V 4 bases, and 2 bases lay outside the gene matches. The CDR3 bases are TGTGCCAGCAGTTGGCAGGGGGACACTGAAGCTTTCTTT. Amino acids: CASSWQGDTEAFF.

The genes are TRBV5-6 and TRBJ2-7, with D possibly matching TRBD1 (6 bases). This CDR3 has 13 residues. Germline V gives CDR1 SGHDT, CDR2 YYEEEE. Trimming pared 0 bases from V and 6 bases from J, leaving 10 bases between. CDR3 residues: CASSLAGVGEQYF. DNA of the CDR3: TGTGCCAGCAGCTTGGCAGGGGTCGGCGAGCAGTACTTC.

This clonotype was recorded a few times. The chain recombines TRBV3-1 with TRBJ2-3, with D uncertain. The germline gives CDR1 LGHDT, CDR2 YNNKEL (reference sequence). The CDR3 sequence is 13 residues long. V was pared by 1 base and J by 4 bases, with 6 bases between. The CDR3 nucleotides are TGTGCCAGCAGCCAAGTGGAACCAGATACGCAGTATTTT. It encodes CASSQVEPDTQYF.

Notes on this clonotype: Given a much more abundant clone one base away, this may be a read error. The genes are TRBV3-1 and TRBJ2-5; a possible D gene is TRBD2 (5 bases). CDR1 LGHDT and CDR2 YNNKEL come from the germline V gene (reference sequence). There are 13 residues in the CDR3. Trimming cost V 4 bases and J 5 bases, with 11 bases left between them. The CDR3 region has the DNA TGTGCCAGCAGCCGCGGGCCTATCGAGACCCAGTACTTC. Translated: CASSRGPIETQYF.

This clonotype was counted between two and nine times. The chain joins TRBV28 to TRBJ2-2; D remains ambiguous. Trimming shortened V by 6 bases and J by 3 bases, and 14 bases separated the two germline ends. CDR3 size: 15 residues. Per the germline V gene, CDR1 is MDHEN and CDR2 is SYDVKM. CDR3 protein: CASSPFEVYTGELFF. The CDR3 nucleotides read TGTGCCAGCAGCCCTTTCGAAGTGTACACCGGGGAGCTGTTTTTT.

This clonotype has ten or more counts. The chain couples TRBV7-2 to TRBJ2-2; TRBD1 agrees at 7 bases. This CDR3 contains 15 residues. J gave up 3 bases and V 3 bases, and 4 bases lay outside the gene matches. Germline CDR1 reads SGHTA; CDR2 reads FQGNSA. This CDR3 reads CASSFEQGYTGELFF. The CDR3 DNA reads TGTGCCAGCAGCTTTGAACAGGGGTACACCGGGGAGCTGTTTTTT.

This clonotype was seen many times. This rearrangement joins TRBV2 to TRBJ2-6, with D unclear. V was trimmed by 4 bases and J by 3 bases, leaving 1 base between them. Germline V gene lookup returns CDR1 SNHLY and CDR2 FYNNEI. The CDR3 has 12 residues. The CDR3 here is CASSVGANVLTF. DNA of the CDR3: TGTGCCAGCAGTGTTGGGGCCAACGTCCTGACTTTC.

This clonotype showed up many times. This chain uses TRBV20-1 with TRBJ2-5, with 7 positions matching TRBD2. J gave up 3 bases and V 0 bases, and 7 bases lay outside the gene matches. The CDR3 covers 15 residues. Germline CDR1 is DFQATT and CDR2 is SNEGSKA (reference sequence). CDR3 nucleotide sequence: TGCAGTGCTAGAGAATCTAGCGGTTTCGAAGAGACCCAGTACTTC. Residues: CSARESSGFEETQYF.

This clonotype was found many times. The J gene is TRBJ2-2, the V gene TRBV2; 11 positions agree with TRBD1. The germline CDR1 and CDR2 sequences are SNHLY and FYNNEI. This CDR3 is 15 amino acids long. V lost 5 bases and J lost 3; bases outside the gene matches: 2. The CDR3 loop is CASSRTGGHTGELFF. As DNA, the CDR3 is TGTGCCAGCAGTAGGACAGGGGGCCACACCGGGGAGCTGTTTTTT.

This clonotype turned up a few times. V gene TRBV6-2 or TRBV6-3 combines with J gene TRBJ2-1, with a weak D call TRBD2 (6 bases). CDR1 and CDR2 (germline): MNHEY, SVGEGT. The length of the CDR3 is 14 residues. As DNA, the CDR3 is TGTGCTAGCGGAATAAGGAGCTCCTACAATGAGCAGTTCTTC. Translated: CASGIRSSYNEQFF.

V and J are TRBV28 and TRBJ2-3; 9 bases agree with TRBD1. Germline CDR1 is MDHEN and CDR2 is SYDVKM. The V gene end was trimmed by 5 bases and the J gene end by 4 bases; junction bases not matched to a gene: 10. CDR3 size: 16 residues. CDR3 protein: CASSPTGTGKSDTQYF. DNA for the CDR3: TGTGCCAGCAGTCCCACCGGGACAGGGAAGTCAGATACGCAGTATTTT.

The chain combines TRBV29-1 with TRBJ2-7; 9 bases map to TRBD1. From germline, CDR1 is SQVTM and CDR2 ANQGSEA. CDR3 length: 14 residues. The V and J ends lost 5 bases and 5 bases, in that order; junction bases with no gene match: 10. CDR3 sequence reads: CSVLGTGSRNEQYF. CDR3 coding DNA: TGCAGCGTTTTGGGGACAGGGTCTCGCAACGAGCAGTACTTC.

This clonotype was counted at least ten times. The J gene is TRBJ2-7, the V gene TRBV11-2, with 8 bases identical to TRBD1. This CDR3 spans 15 amino acids. Germline CDR1 reads SGHAT; CDR2 reads FQNNGV. Trimming took 5 bases from V and 4 from J; bases not matched to a gene: 10. CDR3 sequence: CASSPVDRGRYEQYF. In DNA form, the CDR3 reads TGTGCCAGCAGCCCCGTAGACAGGGGTCGGTACGAGCAGTACTTC. The full variable domain, its missing parts supplied by reference TRBV11-2 and TRBJ2-7, is EAGVAQSPRYKIIEKRQSVAFWCNPISGHATLYWYQQILGQGPKLLIQFQNNGVVDDSQLPKDRFSAERLKGVDSTLKIQPAKLEDSAVYLCASSPVDRGRYEQYFGPGTRLTVT.

This clonotype was seen at least ten times. The V and J genes are TRBV2 and TRBJ2-1; D gene unclear. This CDR3 is built from 14 residues. The germline CDR1 and CDR2 sequences are SNHLY and FYNNEI. V was clipped by 1 base and J by 7 bases, with 11 bases between them. The CDR3 loop is CASSEGLGINEQFF. CDR3 nucleotide sequence: TGTGCCAGCAGTGAAGGTCTGGGGATTAATGAGCAGTTCTTC.

This clonotype was detected many times. The genes are TRBV27 and TRBJ1-5; perhaps TRBD1 as D (5 bases). Germline CDR1 and CDR2: MNHEY and SMNVEV (reference sequence). V was pared by 4 bases and J by 0 bases, with 7 bases between. CDR3 size: 14 residues. The CDR3 loop is CASSSQDSNQPQHF. As DNA, the CDR3 is TGTGCCAGCAGTTCACAGGATAGCAATCAGCCCCAGCATTTT.

This clonotype was detected ten times or more. This chain links TRBV20-1 with TRBJ2-5; TRBD2 agrees at 16 bases. Germline V gene data show CDR1 as DFQATT and CDR2 as SNEGSKA (reference sequence). V lost 6 bases to trimming and J lost 1 base; unmatched junction nucleotides: 5. CDR3 size: 16 residues. The CDR3 here is CSASGTSGRVQETQYF. As DNA, the CDR3 is TGCAGTGCGAGCGGGACTAGCGGGAGGGTCCAAGAGACCCAGTACTTC.

This clonotype showed up just a few times. The chain is built from TRBV7-2 and TRBJ2-1, with 7 bases fitting TRBD2. Germline V CDR1 and CDR2: SGHTA, FQGNSA. The CDR3 extends over 15 amino acids. Trimming took 1 base from V and 3 from J; bases not matched to a gene: 3. CDR3 residues: CASSLEAGFYNEQFF. The CDR3 DNA sequence: TGTGCCAGCAGCTTAGAAGCGGGATTCTACAATGAGCAGTTCTTC.

The chain has TRBV11-2 and TRBJ2-7; 9 bases map to TRBD1. The CDR3 consists of 13 residues. Germline V gene lookup returns CDR1 SGHAT and CDR2 FQNNGV. The trim removed 4 bases at V and 6 bases at J, leaving 4 bases unmatched. The CDR3 region is CASSWGTGREQYF. The CDR3 DNA follows: TGTGCCAGCAGCTGGGGGACAGGGCGCGAGCAGTACTTC.

This clonotype was observed a few times. The J gene is TRBJ1-3, the V gene TRBV7-2; D remains ambiguous. Germline lookup yields CDR1 SGHTA and CDR2 FQGNSA. Trimming removed 1 base from V and 1 base from J, with 8 bases in between. The CDR3 extends over 15 amino acids. The CDR3 loop is CASSLVGASGNTIYF. CDR3 DNA: TGTGCCAGCAGCTTAGTTGGTGCTTCTGGAAACACCATATATTTT.